This T cell receptor beta chain was profiled in a study of prognosis after radiotherapy for stage I lung cancer (dated by TCRdb to the early 2020s). Regarding the complete study: Between early 2018 and 2019, under 20 stage I NSCLC patients were enrolled in Nanjing, China. Oligometastatic NSCLC after surgical resection of the primary tumor was present in roughly five patients, while newly diagnosed primary stage I lung tumors were present in approximately 14. All patients were regarded as medically inoperable, because of comorbidities in over 10 patients and refusal of surgery in roughly 7 patients. The cohort comprised more than ten men and about six women with a median age of 74.5 years, ranging from 53 to 84 years. Eleven to twelve patients had adenocarcinoma and about seven had squamous cell carcinoma as the tumor histology. Using image-guided IMRT or VMAT, SBRT was delivered in 3 to 5 fractions at a biologically effective dose of at least 100 Gy. Concurrent therapy was not administered to any patient alongside SBRT. After SBRT, distant metastases developed in about 20% of the 19 patients at a median of approximately 7 months, while the remaining 15 patients had no significant progression. Peripheral blood TCR beta repertoires were profiled in stage I NSCLC patients before and after stereotactic body radiotherapy, and the study then linked these repertoires to distant failure. The study took one blood sample before SBRT and one after SBRT from each of some 20 patients and sequenced all 38 samples.

This clonotype was picked up many times. The antigen this receptor binds is unknown. Base qualities are missing; no much larger clone stands one base away. All patients had node-negative disease on CT and PET/CT, and none had a history of other malignancies or prior chemotherapy or radiotherapy. At each of the two time points, around 5.7 milliliters of peripheral venous blood were collected into EDTA tubes. PBMCs were isolated by Ficoll-Paque Plus density-gradient centrifugation. Right after collection, samples were placed at -80 degrees C and kept there until analysis. Two rounds of multiplex PCR were used to amplify the TCR beta CDR3 region from genomic DNA. The first PCR round used primers specific to each TRBV and TRBJ gene, with sequences filed in Chinese patent CN105087789A. Universal primers were used in the second round of PCR. The Roche High Pure PCR Template Preparation Kit was used to extract genomic DNA from frozen PBMCs. The libraries underwent paired-end sequencing with 151 bp reads on an Illumina HiSeq 3000. In the original analysis: CutAdapt was used to remove raw reads lacking the multiplex PCR primer sequences. PEAR was used to merge high-quality paired reads into contigs. TRB V, D and J gene segments were assigned to each contig with MiXCR by alignment to reference sequences. CDR3 sequences were clustered by base quality and sequence similarity to remove sequencing errors. Shannon entropy, normalized by the natural log of the productive TCR sequence number, served as the measure of diversity. One minus Shannon entropy divided by the natural log of the number of unique clonotypes was used as the definition of clonality. Progression-free survival cut-offs for repertoire metrics were chosen using the Youden index of ROC curves, with analyses run in R 3.5.3. TCRdb trimmed public reads at Q25 via fastp, called clones via MiXCR and kept in-frame beta chains. Rows are unified per CDR3 protein, each entry keeping the most common DNA and genes. TCRdb, not the authors, supplied the V and J calls. For this sample the table gives about 20,000 distinct CDR3 sequences, of which approximately 43% were detected only once. Under 35% of the sample is in the top ten clones.

The germline V and J ends show losses of 7 bases and 3 bases respectively, and no gene match explains 6 bases of the junction. The CDR3 contains 15 residues, cysteine and phenylalanine counted. The retained sequence is limited to the CDR3, 45 bases, with the frame set at the first base. Study-level results and caveats: A decrease in unique TCR clone counts was observed after SBRT (median 10,088 before versus fewer than 8,000 after; Wilcoxon paired P=0.011). The study was limited by its small cohort and short follow-up, and the findings require independent validation. No determination of tumor specificity was made for expanded TCR clones. None of the reported P values were adjusted for multiple comparisons. Differences in TRBV and TRBJ usage frequencies by metastasis status were reportedly observed in two V genes at baseline and in about 10 V and two J genes after SBRT. Post-SBRT Shannon entropy and its change from baseline were lower in patients who developed distant metastases; baseline Shannon entropy was not associated with metastases.

The rearrangement joined TRBV12-3 or TRBV12-4 to TRBJ2-7; 13 middle bases align to TRBD2. Sequenced here: PBMCs, sampled before or after stereotactic body radiation therapy (not recorded which). The clonotype comes from a donor of 50 years or more with non-small cell lung cancer. Read as DNA, the sequence is TGTGCCAGCAAAGAGGGACTAGCGGGAAACTACGAGCAGTACTTC. Translation gives CASKEGLAGNYEQYF.